A selection of T cell receptor beta chains follows, all from one sample in a study of cytomegalovirus exposure and HLA in healthy donors. The repertoire was sequenced with immunoSEQ multiplex PCR; TCRdb's copy has only in-frame clones and lacks some. The sample includes roughly 96,000 clones, 60% to 75% seen only once; the top ten take roughly 3.2%. Source material: PBMCs. The receptor source for this set is a female donor in good health and CMV-seropositive. Both conserved end residues are part of each CDR3. D genes are given only for firm matches. Expanded clones get a size class; other rows say once, few or many, or leave the size out.

d_call	j_call	clone_size	v_call	cdr3_nt	cdr3_aa
.	TRBJ2-7	.	TRBV30	TGTGCCTGGAGTGCCCGCGAGCAGTACTTC	CAWSAREQYF
.	TRBJ1-5	few	TRBV9	TGTGCCAGCAGCGCCGGTAATCAGCCCCAGCATTTT	CASSAGNQPQHF
.	TRBJ1-1	.	TRBV16	TGTGCCAGCAGCCAAGGCCAGATGAACACTGAAGCTTTCTTT	CASSQGQMNTEAFF
.	TRBJ1-2	.	TRBV7-7	TGTGCTAGCAGACCGACAGGCAACTATGGCTACACCTTC	CASRPTGNYGYTF
.	TRBJ1-5	.	TRBV6-1	TGTGCCAGCAGTGAAGTTGAGGGGGATCAGCCCCAGCATTTT	CASSEVEGDQPQHF
TRBD2	TRBJ2-5	.	TRBV7-2	TGTGCCAGCAGCTTAGGGGGACTACTCCAAGAGACCCAGTACTTC	CASSLGGLLQETQYF
TRBD1	TRBJ1-1	.	TRBV30	TGTGCCTGGCTACCGAGGGGGCTAAGGTACACTGAAGCTTTCTTT	CAWLPRGLRYTEAFF
.	TRBJ1-2	.	TRBV6-5	TGTGCCAGCAGTTACGCGGGCTCCGGCTACACCTTC	CASSYAGSGYTF
TRBD1	TRBJ1-5	.	TRBV30	TGTGCCTGGAGTGGCAGAGGGACAGGGCTGGGGCTCAATCAGCCCCAGCATTTT	CAWSGRGTGLGLNQPQHF
.	TRBJ2-1	few	TRBV5-4	TGTGCCAGCAGAAAGAAAGATCGTTACAACGTCTTCAATGAGCAGTTCTTC	CASRKKDRYNVFNEQFF
.	TRBJ2-7	.	TRBV4-2	TGTGCCAGCAGCCTGAACTCCGACGAGCAGTACTTC	CASSLNSDEQYF
.	TRBJ2-1	.	TRBV4-1	TGCGCCAGCAGCCAAGACCCCAGCTCCTACAATGAGCAGTTCTTC	CASSQDPSSYNEQFF
TRBD2	TRBJ2-1	.	TRBV5-6	TGTGCCAGCAGCTTTTTGGGTAGCGGGGGCTCCTACAATGAGCAGTTCTTC	CASSFLGSGGSYNEQFF
.	TRBJ1-1	few	TRBV28	TGTGCCAGCAGTTCGAGGCTGCGCAAGAACACTGAAGCTTTCTTT	CASSSRLRKNTEAFF